The 26 T cell receptor beta chains presented below share a single source sample, sequenced in a study of shared clonotypes between healthy human individuals. Sequencing used immunoSEQ multiplex PCR; TCRdb keeps in-frame clones, though not all of them. The table has 2.3 million or so clones, approximately 95% seen once; the top ten hold approximately 0.4%. The sequencing input was naive CD4+ T cells from PBMCs. Indicated subset: CD45RA+ positively selected. These receptors all come from a man younger than 30 in good health. Some clones in this sample may be carry-over from other donors' samples.

The chain employs TRBV6-1 and TRBJ2-7; 7 nucleotides line up with TRBD1. Per germline, CDR1 MNHNS and CDR2 SASEGT. The CDR3 spans 14 residues. V trimming: 7 bases; J trimming: 0 bases; junction bases outside the gene matches: 6. The CDR3 sequence: CASTFTGVSYEQYF. Here the CDR3 DNA reads TGTGCCAGCACTTTTACAGGGGTCTCCTACGAGCAGTACTTC.

V gene TRBV28 combines with J gene TRBJ2-2; 8 nucleotides line up with TRBD2. CDR1 and CDR2 (germline): MDHEN, SYDVKM. The CDR3 has 15 amino acids. J gave up 1 base and V 6 bases, and 4 bases lay outside the gene matches. CDR3 DNA sequence: TGTGCCAGCAGGAGCGGGAGCTTGAACACCGGGGAGCTGTTTTTT. Amino acid sequence: CASRSGSLNTGELFF.

In the case of this clone: Other DNA sequences within the sample encode an identical CDR3. The chain employs TRBV18 and TRBJ1-1; a weak D match, TRBD1 (5 bases). CDR3 length: 11 residues. V dropped 4 bases and J dropped 8 bases, with 8 bases sitting between them. Per germline, CDR1 KGHSH and CDR2 LQKENI. The DNA for the CDR3 is TGTGCCAGCTCACAGGGGACGGAAGCTTTCTTT. Translated, it gives CASSQGTEAFF.

V usage is TRBV25-1 and J usage is TRBJ1-2, with TRBD1 matching 8 bases. The CDR3 has 17 residues. In germline, CDR1 is MGHDK, CDR2 SYGVNS. V was clipped by 5 bases and J by 1 base; unmatched bases: 12. The CDR3 region is CASSPQPETGVNYGYTF. CDR3 DNA: TGTGCCAGCAGTCCACAACCTGAGACAGGGGTTAACTATGGCTACACCTTC.

The chain recombines TRBV9 with TRBJ2-7, with 12 positions matching TRBD2. The V and J ends lost 3 bases and 4 bases, in that order; junction bases with no gene match: 5. The CDR3 runs to 15 residues. The germline gives CDR1 SGDLS, CDR2 YYNGEE. The CDR3 nucleotides are TGTGCCAGCAGCGGACGGACTAGCGGGACGTACGAGCAGTACTTC. Encoded protein: CASSGRTSGTYEQYF.

The rearrangement uses TRBV7-9 and TRBJ2-7; no clear D. Germline CDR1 SEHNR, CDR2 FQNEAQ (reference sequence). V lost 0 bases and J lost 9, with 12 bases in between. This CDR3 has 13 amino acids. The CDR3, as DNA: TGTGCCAGCAGCTTAGCGCTCCCCGAACTGCAGTACTTC. The encoded protein is CASSLALPELQYF.

The rearrangement links TRBV6-6 to TRBJ1-6; tentatively, D is TRBD1 (6 bases). CDR3 length: 14 residues. CDR1 and CDR2 from the germline V gene are MNHNY and SVGAGI (reference sequence). The V and J ends lost 6 bases and 10 bases respectively, with 16 bases between them. The CDR3 sequence is CASRDRRGHSPLHF. DNA for the CDR3: TGTGCCAGCAGGGATCGCAGGGGCCACTCACCCCTCCACTTT.

V and J are TRBV28 and TRBJ2-7; TRBD2 aligns across 13 bases. Germline V gives CDR1 MDHEN, CDR2 SYDVKM. This CDR3 region has 16 residues. The ends lost 4 bases at V and 4 bases at J; junction bases unmatched: 7. The CDR3 DNA follows: TGTGCCAGCAGTTCACCTCCGGGACTAGCGGGATACGAGCAGTACTTC. This codes for CASSSPPGLAGYEQYF. Filled out from reference TRBV28 and TRBJ2-7, the complete variable domain reads DVKVTQSSRYLVKRTGEKVFLECVQDMDHENMFWYRQDPGLGLRLIYFSYDVKMKEKGDIPEGYSVSREKKERFSLILESASTNQTSMYLCASSSPPGLAGYEQYFGPGTRLTVT.

This chain joins TRBV10-3 and TRBJ2-3; TRBD2 might be the D (6 bases). The CDR3 has 15 amino acids. Germline V gene lookup returns CDR1 ENHRY and CDR2 SYGVKD. The V gene lost 6 bases and the J gene lost 2 bases, with 15 bases spanning the gap. The CDR3 reads CAIRAGGTHTDTQYF. For the CDR3, the DNA is TGTGCCATCAGGGCGGGCGGGACCCACACAGATACGCAGTATTTT.

As concerns this clone: Distinct nucleotide sequences in the sample also encode this CDR3. This chain joins TRBV7-2 and TRBJ2-7; 7 bases are shared with TRBD1. The CDR3 runs to 14 residues. The ends lost 1 base at V and 3 bases at J; junction bases unmatched: 3. Germline V gene lookup returns CDR1 SGHTA and CDR2 FQGNSA. The CDR3 here is CASSLGRGNYEQYF. CDR3 nucleotide sequence: TGTGCCAGCAGCTTAGGCAGGGGGAACTACGAGCAGTACTTC.

Concerning this clone: Different DNA sequences within this sample yield the same CDR3. V usage is TRBV6-6 and J usage is TRBJ2-7; D is unclear. This CDR3 is built from 12 residues. Germline CDR1 reads MNHNY; CDR2 reads SVGAGI (reference sequence). Trimming left V 6 bases short and J 3 bases short, with 9 bases between. The CDR3 reads CASSSRGYEQYF. Here the CDR3 DNA reads TGTGCCAGCAGCTCCCGAGGCTACGAGCAGTACTTC.

This rearrangement joins TRBV5-1 to TRBJ2-7; maybe TRBD1 (6 bases). Trimming left V 2 bases short and J 4 bases short, with 10 bases between. Germline loops: CDR1 SGHRS, CDR2 YFSETQ. The CDR3 is made up of 13 amino acids. CDR3 DNA: TGCGCCAGCAGCTTAACAGGGTGGTACGAGCAGTACTTC. Its protein is CASSLTGWYEQYF.

V gene TRBV2 combines with J gene TRBJ1-2; 9 bases fit TRBD1. Germline V gene data show CDR1 as SNHLY and CDR2 as FYNNEI. This CDR3 has 14 residues. V lost 7 bases, J lost 8 bases, and 11 bases stayed unmatched. The CDR3 loop reads CASMSLQGAWGYTF. The DNA for the CDR3 is TGTGCCAGCATGAGCTTACAGGGGGCTTGGGGCTACACCTTC.

The chain is built from TRBV5-4 and TRBJ2-5; 11 nucleotides line up with TRBD1. The germline V gene has CDR1 SGHNT and CDR2 YYREEE (reference sequence). This CDR3 is 15 amino acids long. V shed 4 bases, J shed 1 base, and the junction held 3 bases outside the gene matches. As DNA, the CDR3 is TGTGCCAGCAGCGGAGGGACAGGGGGCCAAGAGACCCAGTACTTC. Protein sequence: CASSGGTGGQETQYF.

The genes are TRBV9 and TRBJ2-7; 8 nucleotides line up with TRBD1. Trimming cost V 0 bases and J 3 bases; bases outside gene matches: 5. The CDR3 covers 15 residues. Germline V gene data show CDR1 as SGDLS and CDR2 as YYNGEE. The CDR3 DNA reads TGTGCCAGCAGCGTAGATCAGGGGGCCAACTACGAGCAGTACTTC. This translates into CASSVDQGANYEQYF.

The chain couples TRBV7-3 to TRBJ1-6, with a possible D match to TRBD1 (5 bases). V lost 3 bases to trimming and J lost 13 bases, with 13 bases between them. Germline CDR1 is SGHTA and CDR2 is FQGTGA. This CDR3 is 13 amino acids long. The CDR3 DNA reads TGTGCCAGCAGCTTGGGACGTGAGGCGCCCCTCCACTTT. Its translation is CASSLGREAPLHF.

Worth noting for this clone: At the DNA level, this CDR3 is encoded by other sequences in the same sample as well. This chain uses TRBV5-1 with TRBJ2-1, with TRBD1 as a possible D gene (6 bases). CDR1 SGHRS and CDR2 YFSETQ come from the germline V gene. The CDR3 sequence is 15 residues long. Trimming pared 0 bases from V and 4 bases from J, leaving 11 bases between. The DNA for the CDR3 is TGCGCCAGCAGCTTGGGGGGCAGGGGATACAATGAGCAGTTCTTC. Protein: CASSLGGRGYNEQFF.

The genes are TRBV6-6 and TRBJ1-6; D not resolved. The CDR3 extends over 12 amino acids. The germline V and J ends were trimmed by 6 bases and 10 bases, with 10 bases remaining between them. Germline CDR1 and CDR2: MNHNY and SVGAGI (reference sequence). The CDR3 DNA sequence: TGTGCCAGCAGCCGGTTGCGATCACCCCTCCACTTT. Amino acid sequence: CASSRLRSPLHF.

The J gene is TRBJ1-3, the V gene TRBV4-2; D gene unclear. The germline V gene encodes CDR1 LGHNA and CDR2 YNFKEQ. The CDR3 runs to 18 residues. Trimming left V 1 base short and J 0 bases short, with 16 bases between. CDR3 sequence reads: CASSQVGQDAFSGNTIYF. CDR3 DNA sequence: TGTGCCAGCAGCCAAGTTGGGCAGGACGCCTTCTCTGGAAACACCATATATTTT.

The chain combines TRBV29-1 with TRBJ2-1; D may be TRBD2 (5 bases). Germline loops: CDR1 SQVTM, CDR2 ANQGSEA. This CDR3 is 12 amino acids long. Trimming pared 5 bases from V and 9 bases from J, leaving 14 bases between. As DNA, the CDR3 is TGCAGCGTTCGCTCAACTAGTCTTGAGCAGTTCTTC. This translates into CSVRSTSLEQFF.

The chain joins TRBV18 to TRBJ2-7; weak D call: TRBD2 (5 bases). CDR1 is KGHSH, CDR2 LQKENI, per germline. V lost 2 bases and J 1 base, leaving 18 bases between the germline ends. The CDR3 is 17 amino acids. This CDR3 reads CASSPSSSRESSYEQYF. The CDR3 nucleotides are TGTGCCAGCTCACCATCATCGTCCCGGGAATCGTCCTACGAGCAGTACTTC.

The chain uses TRBV28 and TRBJ2-3, with D unclear. CDR1 and CDR2 (germline): MDHEN, SYDVKM. V lost 3 bases, J lost 0 bases, and 7 bases lay in between. The CDR3 length is 14 residues. CDR3 sequence: CASSFMVSTDTQYF. The CDR3 bases are TGTGCCAGCAGTTTTATGGTCAGCACAGATACGCAGTATTTT.

This chain connects TRBV11-2 to TRBJ2-4; no clear D. The V gene lost 8 bases and the J gene lost 3 bases, with 14 bases spanning the gap. The germline V gene encodes CDR1 SGHAT and CDR2 FQNNGV. The CDR3 length is 14 residues. In DNA, the CDR3 is TGTGCCAGCGGAAGGGCCCGAGGCAAAAACATTCAGTACTTC. As protein: CASGRARGKNIQYF.

The chain has TRBV4-3 and TRBJ2-3; D call uncertain. Germline lookup yields CDR1 LGHNA and CDR2 YSLEER. There are 13 residues in the CDR3. V gave up 4 bases and J gave up 4 bases, with 9 bases separating them. CDR3 loop: CASSLSSADTQYF. CDR3 in DNA: TGCGCCAGCAGCCTTTCGTCGGCAGATACGCAGTATTTT.

This chain links TRBV29-1 with TRBJ1-1, with 9 positions matching TRBD1. The V and J ends lost 3 bases and 4 bases, in that order; junction bases with no gene match: 9. Germline V lookup: CDR1 SQVTM, CDR2 ANQGSEA. The CDR3 loop spans 15 amino acids. CDR3: CSVERLATGGTEAFF. CDR3 bases: TGCAGCGTTGAGAGGCTAGCGACAGGGGGCACTGAAGCTTTCTTT. The entire variable domain, with the rest obtained from reference TRBV29-1 and TRBJ1-1, is as follows: SAVISQKPSRDICQRGTSLTIQCQVDSQVTMMFWYRQQPGQSLTLIATANQGSEATYESGFVIDKFPISRPNLTFSTLTVSNMSPEDSSIYLCSVERLATGGTEAFFGQGTRLTVV.

The genes are TRBV2 and TRBJ2-7; D is possibly TRBD2 (5 bases). Germline lookup yields CDR1 SNHLY and CDR2 FYNNEI. Between the trimmed V and J ends, which lost 8 bases and 2 bases, there was a span of 16 bases. CDR3 size: 14 residues. CDR3 coding DNA: TGTGCCAGCTCCGAACGGACTTTTACCTACGAGCAGTACTTC. This sequence encodes CASSERTFTYEQYF.